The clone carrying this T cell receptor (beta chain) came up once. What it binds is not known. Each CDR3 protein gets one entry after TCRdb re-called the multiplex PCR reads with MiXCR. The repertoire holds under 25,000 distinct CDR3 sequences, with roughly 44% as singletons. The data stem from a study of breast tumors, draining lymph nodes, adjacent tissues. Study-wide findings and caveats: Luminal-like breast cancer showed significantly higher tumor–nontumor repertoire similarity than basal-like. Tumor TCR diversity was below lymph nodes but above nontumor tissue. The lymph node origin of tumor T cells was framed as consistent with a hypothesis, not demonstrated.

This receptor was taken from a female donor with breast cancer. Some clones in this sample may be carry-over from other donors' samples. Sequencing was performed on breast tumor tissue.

The CDR3 DNA is TGTGCCACCAGTGATCGGGACAGGGCCGACAATGAGCAGTTCTTC. Protein sequence: CATSDRDRADNEQFF. The J gene is TRBJ2-1, the V gene TRBV24-1; 9 positions match TRBD1. J gave up 5 bases and V 3 bases, and 4 bases lay outside the gene matches. The length of the CDR3 is 15 residues. Germline values: CDR1 KGHDR, CDR2 SFDVKD.